Detailed here is one T cell receptor beta chain. Its antigen is not identified. These data come from a study of a mutant IDH1 vaccine in newly diagnosed glioma. Study details: The initiation of vaccination occurred 4-6 weeks after radiotherapy alone, or with temozolomide cycles. Previous treatment comprised radiotherapy, temozolomide, or both, mostly both.

Germline lookup yields CDR1 MNHEY and CDR2 SMNVEV (reference sequence). Trimming cost V 6 bases and J 5 bases; bases outside gene matches: 9. The CDR3 runs 14 residues. Produced via immunoSEQ multiplex PCR; TCRdb's table is partial and in-frame only. The data hold about 68,000 clones, with almost 85% observed a single time. Findings and limits, study-wide: Induction of immune responses by the vaccine occurred in 85% to 95% of patients.

Sample time point: week 35, safety follow-up. What each vaccine dose contained was 300 ug of mutant IDH1 20-mer peptide, accompanied by topical imiquimod. Donors harbored newly found WHO grade 3 or 4 IDH1-mutant, ATRX-lost astrocytomas. The chain joins TRBV27 to TRBJ1-2; 7 positions match TRBD1. This clonotype originated in a man aged 18 to 29 with glioma. The source was PBMCs, collected from a glioma patient whose treatment included an IDH1 peptide vaccine. In nucleotides, the CDR3 is TGTGCCAGCAGCCTAACCCCAGGGGGGTATGGCTACACCTTC. This encodes CASSLTPGGYGYTF.